The present entry profiles one T cell receptor beta chain with its context. The germline CDR1 and CDR2 sequences are MDHEN and SYDVKM. This CDR3 is built from 15 residues. The data derive from a study of CXCR3-negative and CXCR3-positive naive CD8 T cells. All TRB cDNA libraries came from 5' RACE performed with UMI labels. TCRdb reprocessed the 5' RACE reads, with one entry per CDR3 protein and no DNA. This listing includes roughly 70,000 distinct CDR3 sequences. The chain joins TRBV28 to TRBJ2-2; TCRdb's D gene call, TRBD1, goes unchecked for lack of DNA. This TCR was sampled from a human donor in good health. Some clones in this sample may be carry-over from other donors' samples. Sequencing was carried out using naive CXCR3- CD8+ T cells from blood. As for subset: CD45RO-CCR7+CD27+CD95- naive CD8+ T cells lacking CXCR3 (TNR3-). CDR3 sequence: CASSSGTPQTGELFF.